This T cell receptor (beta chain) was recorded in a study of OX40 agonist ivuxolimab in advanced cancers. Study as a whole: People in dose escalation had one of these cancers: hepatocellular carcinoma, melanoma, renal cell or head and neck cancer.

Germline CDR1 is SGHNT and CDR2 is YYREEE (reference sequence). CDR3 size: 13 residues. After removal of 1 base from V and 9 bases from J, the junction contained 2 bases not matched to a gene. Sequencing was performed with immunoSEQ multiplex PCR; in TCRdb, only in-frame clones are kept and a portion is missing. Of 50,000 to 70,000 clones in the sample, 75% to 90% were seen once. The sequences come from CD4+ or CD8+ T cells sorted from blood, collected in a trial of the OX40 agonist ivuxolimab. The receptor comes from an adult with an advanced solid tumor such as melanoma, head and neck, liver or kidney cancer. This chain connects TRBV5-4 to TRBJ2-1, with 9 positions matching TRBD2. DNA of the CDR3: TGTGCCAGCAGCTTGTTAGCGGGGGTTGAGCAGTTCTTC. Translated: CASSLLAGVEQFF.